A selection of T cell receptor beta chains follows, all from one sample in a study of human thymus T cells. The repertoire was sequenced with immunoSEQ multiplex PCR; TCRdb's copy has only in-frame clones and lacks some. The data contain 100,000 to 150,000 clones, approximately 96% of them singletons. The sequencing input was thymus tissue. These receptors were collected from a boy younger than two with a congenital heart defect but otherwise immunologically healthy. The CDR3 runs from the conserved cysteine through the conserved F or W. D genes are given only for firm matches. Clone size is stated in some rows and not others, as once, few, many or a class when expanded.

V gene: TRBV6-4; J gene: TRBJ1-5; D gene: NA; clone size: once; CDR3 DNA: TGTGCCAGCAACTCCGACAGGATCCTCAATCAGCCCCAGCATTTT; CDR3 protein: CASNSDRILNQPQHF
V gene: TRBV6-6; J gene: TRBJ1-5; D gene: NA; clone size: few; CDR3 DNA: TGTGCCAGCAGTTACCGAGGGCCCCAGCATTTT; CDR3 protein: CASSYRGPQHF
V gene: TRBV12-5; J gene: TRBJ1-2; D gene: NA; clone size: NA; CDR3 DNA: TGTGCTAGTGGTGATTACTATGGCTACACCTTC; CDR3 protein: CASGDYYGYTF
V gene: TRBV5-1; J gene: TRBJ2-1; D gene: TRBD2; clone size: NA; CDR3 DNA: TGCGCCGGACTTAAGACTAGCTTGAGTGAGCAGTTCTTC; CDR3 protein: CAGLKTSLSEQFF
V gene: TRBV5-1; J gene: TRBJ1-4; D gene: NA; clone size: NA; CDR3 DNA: TGCGCCAGCAGCTTTAGGCCTAAACAAGAAAAACTGTTTTTT; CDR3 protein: CASSFRPKQEKLFF
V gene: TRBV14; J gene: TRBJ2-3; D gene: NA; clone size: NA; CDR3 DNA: TGTGCCAGCAGCCAGGCAGATACGCAGTATTTT; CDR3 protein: CASSQADTQYF
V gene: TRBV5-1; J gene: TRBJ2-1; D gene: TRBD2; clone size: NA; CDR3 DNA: TGCGCCAGCAGTTCTGGACTAGCGGGGTACAATGAGCAGTTCTTC; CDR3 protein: CASSSGLAGYNEQFF
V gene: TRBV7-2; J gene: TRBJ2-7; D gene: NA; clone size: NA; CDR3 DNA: TGTGCCAGCAGCTTAGCCTTGACTAGTCGCGAGCAGTACTTC; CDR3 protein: CASSLALTSREQYF
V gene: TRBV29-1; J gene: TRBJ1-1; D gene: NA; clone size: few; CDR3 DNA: TGCAGCGTTGCAGCGTCTTCCACTGAAGCTTTCTTT; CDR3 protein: CSVAASSTEAFF
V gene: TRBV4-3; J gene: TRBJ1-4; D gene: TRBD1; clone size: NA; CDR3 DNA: TGCGCCAGCAGCCAGGGACCCTGGGACAGGGGGAAAACTAATGAAAAACTGTTTTTT; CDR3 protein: CASSQGPWDRGKTNEKLFF
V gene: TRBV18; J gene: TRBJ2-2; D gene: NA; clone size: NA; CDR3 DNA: TGTGCCAGCTCCTCGCGACTTGACACCGGGGAGCTGTTTTTT; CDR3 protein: CASSSRLDTGELFF